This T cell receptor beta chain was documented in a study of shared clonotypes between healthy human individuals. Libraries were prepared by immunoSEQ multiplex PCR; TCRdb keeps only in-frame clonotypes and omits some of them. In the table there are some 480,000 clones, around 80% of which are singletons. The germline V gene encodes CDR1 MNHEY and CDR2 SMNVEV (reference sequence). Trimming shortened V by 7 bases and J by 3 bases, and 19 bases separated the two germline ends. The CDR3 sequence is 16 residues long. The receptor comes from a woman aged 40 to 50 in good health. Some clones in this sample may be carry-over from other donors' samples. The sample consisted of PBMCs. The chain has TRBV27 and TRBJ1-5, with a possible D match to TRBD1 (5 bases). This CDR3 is CASTSYPDRNNQPQHF. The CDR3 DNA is TGTGCCAGCACTTCATATCCAGACAGAAACAATCAGCCCCAGCATTTT.